Below, one T cell receptor beta chain is given with its context. Its antigen is undetermined. The ends lost 1 base at V and 5 bases at J; junction bases unmatched: 4. CDR1 and CDR2 from the germline V gene are SGHTA and FQGNSA. The length of the CDR3 is 16 residues. This sample was included in a study of T-cell reconstitution after alpha-beta-depleted transplantation in children. Findings and limits, study-wide: About two months after transplant, alpha-beta T cells reportedly came from several hundred expanded graft clones. Counts and diversity of T cells one year after transplant came mostly from newly produced T cells. High day-60 TCRbeta diversity in some patients came from surviving recipient T cells and thymic progenitors.

A TCRbeta library incorporating unique molecular identifiers was prepared. TCRdb passed the PCR reads through MiXCR, listing each CDR3 protein once. The sample lists more than 200,000 distinct CDR3 sequences; roughly 26% were seen once. Sequencing was performed on PBMCs, taken before TCRalphabeta/CD19-depleted stem cell transplant. The chain carries TRBV7-2 and TRBJ2-1; TRBD2 matches at 11 bases. The clonotype originates from a girl between 2 and 10 years old with Fanconi anemia, due to receive a stem cell transplant. CDR3 loop: CASSLVAGGEDNEQFF. In nucleotides, the CDR3 is TGTGCCAGCAGCTTAGTAGCGGGAGGGGAAGACAATGAGCAGTTCTTC.